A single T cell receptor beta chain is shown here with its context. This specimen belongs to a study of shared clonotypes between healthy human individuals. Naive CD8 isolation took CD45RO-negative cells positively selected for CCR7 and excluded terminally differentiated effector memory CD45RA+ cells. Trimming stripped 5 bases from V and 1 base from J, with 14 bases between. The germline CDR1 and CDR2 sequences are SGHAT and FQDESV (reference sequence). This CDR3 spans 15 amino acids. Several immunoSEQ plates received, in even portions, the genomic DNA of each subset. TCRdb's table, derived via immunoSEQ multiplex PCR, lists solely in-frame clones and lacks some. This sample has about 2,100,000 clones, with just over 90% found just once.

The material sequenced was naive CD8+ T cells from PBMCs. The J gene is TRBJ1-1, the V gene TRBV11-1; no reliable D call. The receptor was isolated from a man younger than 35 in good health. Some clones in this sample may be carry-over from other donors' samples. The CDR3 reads CASSRFVGQNTEAFF. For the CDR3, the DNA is TGTGCCAGCAGCAGGTTCGTGGGTCAGAACACTGAAGCTTTCTTT.